The 11 T cell receptor beta chains below all came from one sample that was sequenced in a study of chemoradiotherapy in HPV16-positive cancers. This table comes from immunoSEQ multiplex PCR, and its TCRdb copy is limited to in-frame clones, with some not included. The sample carries under 35,000 clones, 93% recorded once. Sample: blood, taken from a patient who underwent chemoradiotherapy. These receptors were collected from a human donor with HPV-associated anogenital cancer.

The chain has TRBV29-1 and TRBJ1-1; D is undetermined. V lost 5 bases and J lost 2, with 24 bases in between. The CDR3 covers 17 residues. Germline CDR1 SQVTM, CDR2 ANQGSEA. CDR3: CSVRRQFAPNPNTEAFF. The CDR3 nucleotides read TGCAGCGTTCGGCGTCAGTTCGCTCCCAACCCTAACACTGAAGCTTTCTTT.

This clone has a single count. This chain links TRBV18 with TRBJ2-1; TRBD1 matches 10 bases. The germline gives CDR1 KGHSH, CDR2 LQKENI. The length of the CDR3 is 17 residues. Trimming removed 4 bases from V and 7 bases from J; junction bases left unmatched: 13. CDR3 in DNA: TGTGCCAGCTCACTATCTCTTCCGGGACAGGGGCGTAATGAGCAGTTCTTC. This sequence encodes CASSLSLPGQGRNEQFF.

The genes are TRBV7-6 and TRBJ2-7; tentative D call: TRBD1 (6 bases). Germline V gene data show CDR1 as SGHVS and CDR2 as FNYEAQ. Trimming shortened V by 5 bases and J by 2 bases, and 19 bases separated the two germline ends. The length of the CDR3 is 16 residues. The CDR3: CASSQMGSGAAYEQYF. DNA for the CDR3: TGTGCCAGCAGCCAAATGGGGTCAGGGGCAGCCTACGAGCAGTACTTC.

The chain joins TRBV9 to TRBJ2-5; possibly TRBD1 or TRBD2 for D (6 bases each). The CDR3 contains 14 residues. Germline V gives CDR1 SGDLS, CDR2 YYNGEE. Trimming removed 0 bases at V and 5 bases at J, with 11 bases between. The CDR3 region is CASSVAGGGETQYF. DNA for the CDR3: TGTGCCAGCAGCGTAGCCGGGGGCGGGGAGACCCAGTACTTC.

This clone showed up just once. The gene calls are TRBV19 and TRBJ1-2, with 10 bases identical to TRBD1. J gave up 4 bases and V 4 bases, and 6 bases lay outside the gene matches. The CDR3 extends over 15 amino acids. The germline V gene has CDR1 LNHDA and CDR2 SQIVND (reference sequence). DNA for the CDR3: TGTGCCAGTAGTAGACAGGGGGCGCGGGGCTATGGCTACACCTTC. Translating gives CASSRQGARGYGYTF.

The J gene is TRBJ2-5, the V gene TRBV20-1; D gene uncertain. This CDR3 region has 11 residues. Germline assignment: CDR1 DFQATT and CDR2 SNEGSKA (reference sequence). V gave up 6 bases and J gave up 2 bases, with 7 bases separating them. The CDR3 DNA is TGCAGTGCAAAGAATCAAGAGACCCAGTACTTC. This codes for CSAKNQETQYF.

V and J are TRBV4-2 and TRBJ2-5, with 7 bases lining up with TRBD2. The CDR3 covers 17 residues. Germline V gene sequence: CDR1 LGHNA, CDR2 YNFKEQ. The V gene end was trimmed by 0 bases and the J gene end by 1 base; junction bases not matched to a gene: 8. CDR3 nucleotide sequence: TGTGCCAGCAGCCAAGAGTTGGGAAGCGGGACCCAAGAGACCCAGTACTTC. Residues: CASSQELGSGTQETQYF.

The chain is built from TRBV6-1 and TRBJ2-7; no clear D gene. CDR1 is MNHNS, CDR2 SASEGT, per germline. With 8 bases removed from V and 0 bases from J, the gap between germline ends came to 11 bases. CDR3 length: 13 residues. The CDR3 sequence is CASLDGRSYEQYF. As DNA, the CDR3 is TGTGCCAGCCTAGACGGGCGCTCCTACGAGCAGTACTTC.

The J gene is TRBJ2-1, the V gene TRBV5-6; D might be TRBD2 (5 bases). Germline assignment: CDR1 SGHDT and CDR2 YYEEEE. The CDR3 has 14 residues. V lost 2 bases and J lost 3, with 9 bases in between. The CDR3 reads CASSFGRDYNEQFF. The DNA of the CDR3 is TGTGCCAGCAGCTTTGGACGGGACTACAATGAGCAGTTCTTC. Supplemented by reference TRBV5-6 and TRBJ2-1, the full variable domain reads DAGVTQSPTHLIKTRGQQVTLRCSPKSGHDTVSWYQQALGQGPQFIFQYYEEEERQRGNFPDRFSGHQFPNYSSELNVNALLLGDSALYLCASSFGRDYNEQFFGPGTRLTVL.

The rearrangement joins TRBV7-6 to TRBJ2-7; 8 bases map to TRBD1. CDR1 and CDR2 from the germline V gene are SGHVS and FNYEAQ. The CDR3 extends over 15 amino acids. V gave up 0 bases and J gave up 5 bases; unmatched junction bases: 6. The DNA of the CDR3 is TGTGCCAGCAGCTTAGCACGGACAGGGTCCGACGAGCAGTACTTC. Encoded protein: CASSLARTGSDEQYF.

The chain joins TRBV7-2 to TRBJ2-1, with D possibly called TRBD1 or TRBD2 (6 bases each). The CDR3 runs to 15 residues. Trimming took 5 bases from V and 8 from J, leaving 19 bases between them. CDR1 SGHTA and CDR2 FQGNSA come from the germline V gene. The CDR3 loop is CASSHGGNRVDEQFF. The CDR3 coding sequence is TGTGCCAGCAGCCATGGGGGGAACAGGGTTGATGAGCAGTTCTTC. The whole variable domain, filled in from reference TRBV7-2 and TRBJ2-1, reads GAGVSQSPSNKVTEKGKDVELRCDPISGHTALYWYRQSLGQGLEFLIYFQGNSAPDKSGLPSDRFSAERTGGSVSTLTIQRTQQEDSAVYLCASSHGGNRVDEQFFGPGTRLTVL.